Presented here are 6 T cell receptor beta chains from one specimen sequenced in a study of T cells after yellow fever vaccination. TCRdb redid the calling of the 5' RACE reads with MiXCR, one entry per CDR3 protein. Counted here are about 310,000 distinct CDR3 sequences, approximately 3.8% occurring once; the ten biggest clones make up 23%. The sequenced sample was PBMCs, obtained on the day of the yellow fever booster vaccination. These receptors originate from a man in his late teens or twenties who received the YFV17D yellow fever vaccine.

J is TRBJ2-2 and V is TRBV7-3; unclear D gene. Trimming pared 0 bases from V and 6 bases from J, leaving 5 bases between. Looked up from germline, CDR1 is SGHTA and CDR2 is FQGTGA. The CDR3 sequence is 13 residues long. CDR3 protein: CASSLTFSGELFF. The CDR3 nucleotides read TGTGCCAGCAGCTTAACTTTCTCCGGGGAGCTGTTTTTT. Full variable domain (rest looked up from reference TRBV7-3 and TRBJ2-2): GAGVSQTPSNKVTEKGKYVELRCDPISGHTALYWYRQSLGQGPEFLIYFQGTGAADDSGLPNDRFFAVRPEGSVSTLKIQRTERGDSAVYLCASSLTFSGELFFGEGSRLTVL.

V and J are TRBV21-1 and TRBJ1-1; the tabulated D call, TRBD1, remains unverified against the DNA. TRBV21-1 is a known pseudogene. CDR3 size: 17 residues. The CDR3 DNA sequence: TGTGCCAGCAGCAAAAGGGGGGATCCCTTCATGAACACTGAAGCTTTCTTT. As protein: CASSKRGDPFMNTEAFF.

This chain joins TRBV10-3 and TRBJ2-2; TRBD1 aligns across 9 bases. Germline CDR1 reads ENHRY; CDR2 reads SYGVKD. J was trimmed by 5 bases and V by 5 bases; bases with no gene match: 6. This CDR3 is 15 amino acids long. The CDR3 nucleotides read TGTGCCATCAGTCTACAGGGGGCTGGAACCGGGGAGCTGTTTTTT. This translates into CAISLQGAGTGELFF.

The DNA of the CDR3 is TGTGCCAGTAGTCAACCCGGCTCAGGGAACACTGAAGCTTTCTTT. It codes for CASSQPGSGNTEAFF. The chain recombines TRBV19 with TRBJ1-1; D is unresolved. Germline values: CDR1 LNHDA, CDR2 SQIVND (reference sequence). Trimming removed 5 bases from V and 1 base from J, with 14 bases in between. The length of the CDR3 is 15 residues.

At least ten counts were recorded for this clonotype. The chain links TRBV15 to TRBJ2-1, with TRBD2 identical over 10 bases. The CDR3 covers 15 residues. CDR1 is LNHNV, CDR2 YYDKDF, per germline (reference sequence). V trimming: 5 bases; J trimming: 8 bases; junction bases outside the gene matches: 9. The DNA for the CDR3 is TGTGCCACCAGCCTGCAGAGCGGGGGGGCCCATGAGCAGTTCTTC. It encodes CATSLQSGGAHEQFF.

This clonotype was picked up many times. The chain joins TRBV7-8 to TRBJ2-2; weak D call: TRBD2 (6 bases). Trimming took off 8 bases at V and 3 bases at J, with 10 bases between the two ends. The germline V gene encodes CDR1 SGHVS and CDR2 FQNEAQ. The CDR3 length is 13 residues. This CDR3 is CASEGRYTGELFF. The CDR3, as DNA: TGTGCCAGCGAAGGGAGGTACACCGGGGAGCTGTTTTTT.